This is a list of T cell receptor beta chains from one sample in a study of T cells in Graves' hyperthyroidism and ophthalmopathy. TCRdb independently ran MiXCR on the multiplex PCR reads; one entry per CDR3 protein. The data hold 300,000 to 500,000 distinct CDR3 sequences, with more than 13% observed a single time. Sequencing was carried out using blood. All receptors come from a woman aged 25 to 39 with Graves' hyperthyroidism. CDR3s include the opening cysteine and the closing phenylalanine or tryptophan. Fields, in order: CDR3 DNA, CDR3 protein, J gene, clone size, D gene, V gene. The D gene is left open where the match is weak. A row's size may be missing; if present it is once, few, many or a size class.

TGTGCCAGCAGCTTAGATGGGGCTGGTGGGGCCAACGTCCTGACTTTC CASSLDGAGGANVLTF TRBJ2-6 few - TRBV7-9
TGTGCCAGCACCACAGGGTCTGGGGCCAACGTCCTGACTTTC CASTTGSGANVLTF TRBJ2-6 many - TRBV3-1
TGTGCCAGCAGCCGAGGACAGGGCGAGCAGTTCTTC CASSRGQGEQFF TRBJ2-1 many TRBD1 TRBV3-1
TGCAGTGCTAGCTGGGTTCAGGGGAGCAATGAGCAGTTCTTC CSASWVQGSNEQFF TRBJ2-1 many - TRBV20-1
TGTGCCAGCAGCCCCCCTGGGGGAGATACGCAGTATTTT CASSPPGGDTQYF TRBJ2-3 many - TRBV7-8
TGTGCCACCAGGGGGACAGCAGCCTACGAGCAGTACTTC CATRGTAAYEQYF TRBJ2-7 - TRBD1 TRBV24-1
TGCAGCGTTGGACAGGGGGTTGGCACAGATACGCAGTATTTT CSVGQGVGTDTQYF TRBJ2-3 many TRBD1 TRBV29-1
TGTGCCAGCTCACCTGGACAGTGGGGCACAGATACGCAGTATTTT CASSPGQWGTDTQYF TRBJ2-3 many - TRBV18
TGTGCCAGCACCGGGACGTTGCCCACTGAAGCTTTCTTT CASTGTLPTEAFF TRBJ1-1 many - TRBV28
TGTGCCAGCAGCCAAGAGGGCGGGAGTCGCTACAATGAGCAGTTCTTC CASSQEGGSRYNEQFF TRBJ2-1 - TRBD2 TRBV3-1
TGTGCCATCAGTGACCAGACTCGGGGGCCTCTCCAGCCCCAGCATTTT CAISDQTRGPLQPQHF TRBJ1-5 - - TRBV10-3
TGCAGTGCTCCCGGGACATTTCATGAGCAGTTCTTC CSAPGTFHEQFF TRBJ2-1 - - TRBV20-1
TGTGCCAGCAGCTTAGTGGGCGGGGGTGCTTTCTTT CASSLVGGGAFF TRBJ1-1 few - TRBV7-8
TGTGCCACCAGTGATTTGCAGTGGGTGCGTGGCTACACCTTC CATSDLQWVRGYTF TRBJ1-2 few - TRBV24-1
TGTGCCATCAGTGAACCCTTAACCGGGACAGGCAATCAGCCCCAGCATTTT CAISEPLTGTGNQPQHF TRBJ1-5 few TRBD1 TRBV10-3
TGTGCCAGCAGTCTTCATGCGGGAGGTGGCACAGATACGCAGTATTTT CASSLHAGGGTDTQYF TRBJ2-3 many TRBD2 TRBV28
TGCGCCAGCAGCTTACTAGCGGGGATATACAATGAGCAGTTCTTC CASSLLAGIYNEQFF TRBJ2-1 many TRBD2 TRBV5-1
TGTGCCAGCAGTGAGGAGGTGGCTAGAATAAATGAGCAGTTCTTC CASSEEVARINEQFF TRBJ2-1 - - TRBV6-1
TGTGCCTGGAGTCCCCCAGGCGGCTACGGGGAGCTGTTTTTT CAWSPPGGYGELFF TRBJ2-2 many - TRBV30
TGTGCCACTCGAGCCCAAGAGACCCAGTACTTC CATRAQETQYF TRBJ2-5 many - TRBV10-3
TGTGCCAGCAGCCCCACGACGGGACTAGCCTACCAAGAGACCCAGTACTTC CASSPTTGLAYQETQYF TRBJ2-5 few TRBD2 TRBV11-2
TGTGCCAGCACCCCACCTTCGCCCAAAGTAGACACTGAAGCTTTCTTT CASTPPSPKVDTEAFF TRBJ1-1 many - TRBV6-1
TGTGCCTGGAGTTCCCGCAGGGTCCTCTCTGGGGCCAACGTCCTGACTTTC CAWSSRRVLSGANVLTF TRBJ2-6 few - TRBV30
TGTGCCAGCAGCCAAGGGAGGGGATCACCCCTCCACTTT CASSQGRGSPLHF TRBJ1-6 few - TRBV3-1
TGTGCCAGCAGTTCACATGATTCACCCCTCCACTTT CASSSHDSPLHF TRBJ1-6 few - TRBV2
TGTGCCAGCAGGCCAGGGGGCGCGTGGCAGCCCCAGCATTTT CASRPGGAWQPQHF TRBJ1-5 few TRBD1 TRBV12-3/TRBV12-4
TGCAGCGTTGTTTTCCAGGGGAGTTCACCCCTCCACTTT CSVVFQGSSPLHF TRBJ1-6 - - TRBV29-1
TGTGCCAGCAGTGAACTAGCGGGGCATTCGTCGGATACGCAGTATTTT CASSELAGHSSDTQYF TRBJ2-3 once TRBD2 TRBV2
TGTGCCAGCAGCAAACTAGCGGGAGGGCAGGACTTC CASSKLAGGQDF TRBJ2-7 few TRBD2 TRBV28
TGTGCCAGCAGCTTAGGTTTTGCGGATACGCAGTATTTT CASSLGFADTQYF TRBJ2-3 many - TRBV7-8
TGTGCCAGCAGCCCGGGCCCGGGATATGAAGGCTACACCTTC CASSPGPGYEGYTF TRBJ1-2 - - TRBV5-6
TGTGCCAGCAGTCGCACTAGCGGGGGGGACACAGATACGCAGTATTTT CASSRTSGGDTDTQYF TRBJ2-3 many TRBD2 TRBV12-3/TRBV12-4
TGCGCCAGCAGCATACCGACTATTACCTACGAGCAGTACTTC CASSIPTITYEQYF TRBJ2-7 many - TRBV5-1
TGTGCCAGCCAATCCGGGCAGGGTGGGGGACAGCCCCAGCATTTT CASQSGQGGGQPQHF TRBJ1-5 few - TRBV28
TGTGCCAGCAGCTTAGAGAGGATAAATGAGCAGTTCTTC CASSLERINEQFF TRBJ2-1 - - TRBV11-2
TGTGCCAGCAGCTTGTCCCCGCTACACTTCTCCTACGAGCAGTACTTC CASSLSPLHFSYEQYF TRBJ2-7 - - TRBV5-8
TGTGCCAGCAAGCGCCCTTTAGTGGGGGCGGCCGGGGAGCTGTTTTTT CASKRPLVGAAGELFF TRBJ2-2 - - TRBV19
TGCAGTGCTATTAGTGGGAGGGTGAACACTGAAGCTTTCTTT CSAISGRVNTEAFF TRBJ1-1 many - TRBV20-1
TGTGCCAGCAGCTTAGTAGTTAGCGGGCCCCGCACAGATACGCAGTATTTT CASSLVVSGPRTDTQYF TRBJ2-3 many TRBD2 TRBV7-8
TGTGCCAGTAGTATGTATGGGAGTTCCTACGAGCAGTACTTC CASSMYGSSYEQYF TRBJ2-7 - - TRBV19
TGCGCCAGCAGTCTCGAACCTAGCGGGAGAATATCAGATACGCAGTATTTT CASSLEPSGRISDTQYF TRBJ2-3 few TRBD2 TRBV10-1
TGTGCCAGCAGTTACCAACTCAACCCAACAGGGGGTATAACCTATGGCTACACCTTC CASSYQLNPTGGITYGYTF TRBJ1-2 many TRBD1 TRBV6-6
TGTGCCAGCAGCCCAAAATCCTGGGGACGGCCCTACGAGCAGTACTTC CASSPKSWGRPYEQYF TRBJ2-7 - - TRBV14
TGCAGTGCTAGAGATTTTGGCAGGGATTCCTACGAGCAGTACTTC CSARDFGRDSYEQYF TRBJ2-7 many - TRBV20-1
TGCAGCGTTAAAGGGGGCGCCCCAGGGCCGACAGATACGCAGTATTTT CSVKGGAPGPTDTQYF TRBJ2-3 few TRBD1 TRBV29-1
TGTGCCAGCAGCTTAGCTGGGCTTGAAGCTTTCTTT CASSLAGLEAFF TRBJ1-1 few - TRBV7-9
TGCAGTGCTAGAGAGCTAACAGGGGGCTCTGGAAACACCATATATTTT CSARELTGGSGNTIYF TRBJ1-3 few TRBD1 TRBV20-1
TGTGCCAGTAGTATCTCCGGACTAGCGGCGGAGACCCAGTACTTC CASSISGLAAETQYF TRBJ2-5 - TRBD2 TRBV19
TGCGCCAGCAGCTTGGAGGTAGCGGGACGGGGGGAGACCCAGTACTTC CASSLEVAGRGETQYF TRBJ2-5 few TRBD2 TRBV5-1
TGTGCCAGCTCACGTCTGGATTTGCGGCAGTATTTT CASSRLDLRQYF TRBJ2-3 many - TRBV18
TGTGCCTGGAGTCCCGGGGAGACCCAGTACTTC CAWSPGETQYF TRBJ2-5 many - TRBV30
TGTGCCAGCCGGGACACCTCCTACGAGCAGTACTTC CASRDTSYEQYF TRBJ2-7 - - TRBV6-1
TGTGCCAGCAGCCTGGGACTAGCGGGAGGCGAGCAGTACTTC CASSLGLAGGEQYF TRBJ2-7 many TRBD2 TRBV5-1